This T cell receptor beta chain was identified in a study of blood T cells in healthy people across ages. Study-wide points: It was the long-lived donors that had more naive CD4+ cells and higher diversity than aged donors. Unsorted PBMC input precluded a conclusive naive versus antigen-experienced comparison. A roughly linear age-dependent decrease characterized TCR beta diversity per million T cells. Diversity figures based on one million T cells were deemed too low.

On this clonotype: Its specificity is unknown.

A sample-barcoded 5' primer and a J-beta primer mix were used in a second PCR of roughly 7 to 11 cycles. TCRdb processed the 5' RACE reads anew with MiXCR; each CDR3 protein has one entry. The data hold 780,000 or so distinct CDR3 sequences, with 45% to 70% observed a single time. Trimming took 2 bases from V and 1 from J; bases not matched to a gene: 19. This CDR3 comprises 20 residues. Germline CDR1 is SGDLS and CDR2 is YYNGEE. The V call is TRBV9, the J call TRBJ2-3; 7 nucleotides agree with TRBD1. The clonotype originates from a man aged 35 to 55 in good health. Sequencing used blood. CDR3: CASSVLSFPTGRMGTDTQYF. The CDR3 region has the DNA TGTGCCAGCAGCGTGCTTTCATTTCCGACAGGGCGAATGGGCACAGATACGCAGTATTTT.